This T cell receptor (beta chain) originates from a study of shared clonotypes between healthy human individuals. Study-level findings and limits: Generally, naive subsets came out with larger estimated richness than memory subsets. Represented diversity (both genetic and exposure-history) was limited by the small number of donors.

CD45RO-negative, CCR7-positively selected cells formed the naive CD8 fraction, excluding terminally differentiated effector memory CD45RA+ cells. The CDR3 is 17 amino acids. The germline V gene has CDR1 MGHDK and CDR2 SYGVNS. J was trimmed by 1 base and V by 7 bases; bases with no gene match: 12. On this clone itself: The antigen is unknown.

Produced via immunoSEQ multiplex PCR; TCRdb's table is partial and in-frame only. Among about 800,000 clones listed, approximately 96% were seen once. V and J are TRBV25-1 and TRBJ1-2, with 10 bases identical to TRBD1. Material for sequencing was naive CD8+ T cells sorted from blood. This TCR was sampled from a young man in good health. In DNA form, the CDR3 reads TGTGCCAGCAAGTCCCGGGACAGGGGAAAAAGTAACTATGGCTACACCTTC. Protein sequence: CASKSRDRGKSNYGYTF.